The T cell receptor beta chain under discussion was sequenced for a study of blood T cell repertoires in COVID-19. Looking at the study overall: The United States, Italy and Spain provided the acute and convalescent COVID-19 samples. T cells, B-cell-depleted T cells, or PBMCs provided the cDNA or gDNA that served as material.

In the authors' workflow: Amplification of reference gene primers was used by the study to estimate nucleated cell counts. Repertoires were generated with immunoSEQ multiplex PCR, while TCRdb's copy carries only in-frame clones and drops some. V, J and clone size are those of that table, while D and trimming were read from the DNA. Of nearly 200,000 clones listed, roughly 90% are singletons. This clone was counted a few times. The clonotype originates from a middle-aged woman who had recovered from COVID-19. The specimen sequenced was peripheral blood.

CDR3 amino acids: CASSFDRDILYGYTF. CDR3 nucleotides: TGTGCCAGCAGTTTCGACCGGGACATCCTCTATGGCTACACCTTC. J is TRBJ1-2 and V is TRBV27; maybe TRBD1 (6 bases). The germline V gene encodes CDR1 MNHEY and CDR2 SMNVEV (reference sequence). V was cut by 3 bases and J by 4 bases, with 15 bases left in between. This CDR3 contains 15 residues.